This T cell receptor beta chain was sequenced during a study of vaccination and CD4 T cells after COVID-19. Treatment noted: approximately nine-day PBMC culture with coronavirus spike peptide pools or control peptides (ViraFEST assay). Antigen-specific T cell expansion with peptide pools preceded TCR sequencing in the ViraFEST approach. Culture of two million PBMCs per well took place with about 10 IU/ml IL-2 and roughly 9.8 ug/ml peptide pools. This clonotype was seen a few times. Its target is not known. This CDR3 region has 16 residues. The V gene's germline CDR1 is KGHDR and CDR2 SFDVKD. Trimming removed 5 bases at V and 2 bases at J, with 15 bases between. Cultured CD4+ T cells had their DNA profiled by the Oncomine TCR Beta short-read assay. TCRdb recomputed calls from the PCR reads with MiXCR, one row per CDR3 protein. The sample contains approximately 13,000 distinct CDR3 sequences, 29% of which appear only once.

Source: CD4+ T cells from blood, cultured in vitro, taken before SARS-CoV-2 vaccination. The chain has TRBV24-1 and TRBJ1-5, with a weak D call TRBD1 (6 bases). The clonotype comes from a human donor who received a COVID-19 vaccine. The CDR3 here is CATSAAGVGGNQPQHF. The CDR3 DNA follows: TGTGCCACCAGTGCGGCAGGGGTCGGTGGCAATCAGCCCCAGCATTTT.